This T cell receptor (beta chain) was retrieved from a study of blood T cell repertoires in COVID-19. Study summary: The United States, Italy and Spain were the sources of the acute and convalescent COVID-19 samples. From T cells, B-cell-depleted T cells, or PBMCs came the material, which was cDNA or gDNA.

Data came from immunoSEQ multiplex PCR; TCRdb stores just in-frame clones and leaves some out. The sample lists approximately 120,000 clones, about 86% occurring once. The CDR3 totals 14 residues. V was clipped by 0 bases and J by 5 bases, with 8 bases between them. Germline assignment: CDR1 SGHTA and CDR2 FQGTGA. The sample was peripheral blood. The clonotype comes from a man older than 75 with active or convalescent COVID-19. The chain joins TRBV7-3 to TRBJ1-5; D is unresolved. CDR3 bases: TGTGCCAGCAGCTTAACGGGGAGCGATCAGCCCCAGCATTTT. It encodes CASSLTGSDQPQHF.